This T cell receptor beta chain was found in a study of CD8+ T cells in alopecia areata. Looking at the study overall: Treated patients' severity was scored by percentage of affected scalp area.

The sequencing template was cDNA reverse transcribed from extracted RNA. Repertoires were generated with immunoSEQ multiplex PCR, while TCRdb's copy carries only in-frame clones and drops some. The table lists approximately 100,000 clones, under 90% of them singletons. This CDR3 has 12 residues. Germline V gene data show CDR1 as SGHRS and CDR2 as YFSETQ. Trimming pared 0 bases from V and 7 bases from J, leaving 5 bases between. To note about this clone: At the DNA level, this CDR3 is encoded by other sequences in the same sample as well.

Treatment: oral pan-JAK inhibitor, 5-10 mg twice daily. The source of this sequence is a human donor with alopecia areata. The chain carries TRBV5-1 and TRBJ2-1; D ambiguous. The material was CD8+ T cells sorted from blood, obtained at approximately week 30, from a patient treated with tofacitinib. This CDR3 is CASSLGVNEQFF. The DNA for the CDR3 is TGCGCCAGCAGCTTGGGAGTAAATGAGCAGTTCTTC.